This TCR beta chain was profiled in a study of cytomegalovirus exposure and HLA in healthy donors. CDR3 size: 12 residues. The V gene's germline CDR1 is SQVTM and CDR2 ANQGSEA. V shed 5 bases and J shed 6 bases, with 14 bases lying between them. PCR used 60 Vbeta primers and 13 Jbeta primers. Clones were read by immunoSEQ multiplex PCR, and TCRdb kept only the in-frame ones, dropping some. Counted here are roughly 120,000 clones, around 88% occurring once; the ten biggest clones make up more than 1.5%. The V gene is TRBV29-1, the J gene TRBJ2-7, with unresolved D. Sequencing was done on a sample of PBMCs. This receptor was identified in a man aged 35-49 years in good health and CMV-seronegative. The CDR3 nucleotides are TGCAGCGTTTCCATCCTTAGTAGCGAGCAGTACTTC. Translating gives CSVSILSSEQYF.